This TCR beta chain is drawn from a study of cytomegalovirus exposure and HLA in healthy donors (dated by TCRdb to about 2017). Regarding the complete study: According to an earlier analysis of 550 to 700 of the donors, some 180 million T cells yielded 117 million unique TCR beta sequences and about 300 Gb of sequence data. Of the roughly 390 genotyped donors, more than 75% were placed in the genetic ancestry cluster associated with self-reported Caucasian donors. The T cell repertoires of around 730 subjects were profiled by immunosequencing and related to cytomegalovirus serostatus. Across about 370 genotyped donors of the cohort, an average of 235,054 unique TCR beta nucleotide sequences per donor were sequenced, and around 20% of those sequences were non-productive. The study aimed to test whether signatures of past pathogen exposure could be identified by cataloging public T cell receptors. Both class I and class II loci were covered by HLA typing, at four-digit resolution. The number of typed donors differed by locus: 629-630 for A, B, C, DRB1 and DQB1; approximately 520 for DQA1; approximately 600 for DPA1; and roughly 470 for DPB1. To decide whether each TCR beta V gene segment behaved as functional or pseudogenic, an earlier analysis of 587 of the donors relied on high-throughput TCR beta sequencing. Along with the approximately 700-subject first cohort, a separate validation cohort of over a hundred different subjects was used. To study patterns of TCR occurrence, a later analysis re-analyzed previously published TCR beta repertoires from 700 or so donors and added high-resolution HLA genotyping. Rather than using new phenotypic data, the later analysis identified candidate immune exposures from TCR beta sequences and from how often those sequences occurred across donors. A later genetic analysis used genome-wide SNP genotypes for about 65% of the roughly 700 donors, treating that subset as a discovery cohort. Several DR-DQ haplotypes were treated as single units for association and clustering because of strong linkage in the cohort. Donor age, sex, ethnicity and CMV serostatus were compiled alongside the repertoire data. An early release covering some 640 HLA-typed donors comprised 300 to 350 gigabases of sequencing data and around 80 million unique TCR sequences. Every repertoire in the discovery cohort had been generated on one and the same sequencing platform. The study combined high-throughput TCR immunosequencing, statistical association of individual TCRs with disease status, and machine learning to predict cytomegalovirus infection status.

Spanning cysteine to phenylalanine, the CDR3 consists of 12 amino acids. The sequence is cut down to CDR3 DNA, 36 bases in frame from base 1. For CDR1 and CDR2, the germline V gene (reference sequence) lists GTSNPN and SVGIG. V drops 5 bases and J drops 5 bases, leaving 13 bases in between. The cohort consisted of 600 to 750 healthy bone marrow donors. At the time of sampling, every cohort member was nominally healthy, though immune exposures that went unrecorded were likely present. The donor was CMV seronegative and belonged to the group of 352 seronegative cohort members. Each donor provided a peripheral blood sample, and peripheral blood mononuclear cells were used for TCR beta sequencing. The Qiagen DNeasy Blood Extraction Kit was used to extract genomic DNA from the blood cell samples. The study at large found these results: Broadly in line with IMGT annotations, most TCR beta V segments showed up in productive rearrangements about 87% or about 30% of the time in an earlier analysis of a few hundred of the donors. Because counts were too low, roughly 18 rarely observed V segments, including chromosome 9 orphons, were left out of the earlier analysis of roughly 600 of the donors. CMV serostatus was the only immune exposure information available for the cohort. Three of the identified cytomegalovirus-associated TCR beta chains were confirmed in vitro to be specific for cytomegalovirus antigens. This cohort had only TCR beta chains sequenced, and the lack of alpha or paired-chain data limited which features could be detected. A later genetic analysis associated a missense DCLRE1C variant with V-gene and J-gene trimming of TCR beta chains, and an independent cohort replicated the association. Most CMV-associated TCR beta chains appeared to be HLA-restricted in a later analysis, and the HLA associations seemed to be driven largely by CMV exposure. In a later genetic analysis, fewer N-insertions in productive TCRs were reported among donors in an Asian-associated ancestry cluster than the roughly 700-donor mean. Because some donors lacked HLA typing at each locus, the association tests relied only on the typed subset. Across donors, most TCR sequences were observed very rarely, whereas some public TCRs were present in many individuals. In a later analysis, HLA-associated TCR beta chains were found to be more clonally expanded and to have lower generation probabilities than equally common non-associated chains. The authors suggested that the approach could potentially be generalized to other disease states and immunological phenotypes. A later analysis associated 15,000 to 20,000 TCR beta sequences with specific HLA alleles at a false discovery rate of 0.05. Roughly uniform sequencing depth across donors was assumed in presence/absence analyses, although this assumption may not hold. The study listed approximately 150 TCR beta chains as associated with cytomegalovirus. The sequencing pipeline was judged likely to have produced a cluster of highly shared sequence variants as a technical artifact. Some IMGT-functional V segments, including TRBV6-2 and TRBV6-3, could not be told apart with the 87-base-pair reads, so those segments were excluded. Cytomegalovirus status was reported to be diagnosed by the classifier with high specificity and sensitivity in both the original and validation cohorts. Correlated functional status among segregating V segments might reflect linkage disequilibrium, but an unknown experimental factor could not be ruled out. According to a later analysis, TCR association rates differed among HLA loci, with DRB1 alleles showing the most associated TCRs and HLA-C alleles showing the fewest. A later analysis reported that several top co-occurrence clusters appeared linked to parvovirus B19, influenza, CMV and Epstein-Barr virus. A further reported finding was that TCR beta sequences accurately predicted the HLA-A and HLA-B alleles for most subjects in the first cohort. Strong co-occurrence of HLA alleles, especially DR and DQ, made assigning TCR associations to individual alleles difficult.

Library preparation was by the immunoSEQ multiplex PCR assay. For the multiplex PCR, a mixture combining 60 forward primers for TCR Vbeta segments and 13 reverse primers for TCR Jbeta segments was used. Amplification of the CDR3 region of rearranged TCR beta genes was performed with a multiplex PCR assay on genomic DNA. On the Illumina HiSeq System, the amplified TCR beta libraries were sequenced as 87-base-pair reads. The source study handled its data this way. A later analysis counted 65 million to 90 million unique TCR beta chains across the 650 to 700 repertoires, and roughly 11 million of these chains were shared by at least two donors. To remove PCR and sequencing errors, raw reads were error-corrected and collapsed into unique sequences using a nearest-neighbor algorithm that merged closely related sequences. CDR3 sequences were aligned to IMGT reference sequences to assign V, D and J gene segments. Each retained sequence needed at least a six-nucleotide match to both a V gene segment and a J gene segment. Rearrangements were classified as productive when the CDR3 lacked stop codons and remained in frame with V and J, and all other rearrangements were classified as non-productive. CDR3 was defined according to IMGT convention as the region running from the second conserved V-encoded cysteine to the conserved J-encoded phenylalanine. In an earlier analysis of approximately 500 of the donors, sequences lacking an unambiguous match to a single V gene segment were excluded. In an earlier analysis of about 590 of the donors, a V segment was called functional when productive rearrangements were above 56.7%, and segregating when the standard deviation between donors exceeded 5%. A statistical classification framework was built for diagnosing cytomegalovirus status from the catalog of TCR beta chain sequences. V and J gene assignment, in a later analysis, came from comparing TCR nucleotide sequences with IMGT/GENE-DB human TR gene sequences. A later analysis assigned CDR3 sequences and most-parsimonious VDJ recombination scenarios with the TCRdist pipeline. In a later analysis, every TCR beta chain was defined by the combination of its CDR3 amino acid sequence and its V-gene family, and reads without a unique V-gene family were dropped. To address suspected cross-contamination and a sequencing artifact, a later analysis removed several hundred highly shared, low-generation-probability nucleotide sequences. For each public chain, a later analysis derived a clonal expansion index from normalized ranks of inferred template counts within each repertoire. In a later analysis, generation probabilities were computed using a VDJ recombination model fitted to out-of-frame rearrangements, and the results were checked against IGoR. A later analysis scored TCR-TCR, TCR-HLA and TCR-CMV co-occurrence with hypergeometric tests, applying a repertoire-size bias correction to TCR pairs. To estimate false discovery rates, a later analysis permuted the HLA or CMV assignments 20 times. In a later analysis, co-occurring TCRs were grouped using DBSCAN, and TCRdist sequence similarity was added for clustering within HLA-allele-positive subsets. Co-occurrence clustering excluded repertoires with fewer than 30,000 or more than 120,000 public chains, plus five with anomalous nucleotide sharing. TCRdb holds this immuneACCESS table with in-frame rearrangements only. Some clones are missing; in checked studies, unresolved V genes explain under half, and the rest has no known cause. That table supplies the V and J calls and clone size; D and trimming were determined from the DNA. The table of this sample itemizes approximately 110,000 clones. Around 3.9% of the sample is held by the ten biggest clonotypes.

About this clone itself: Its antigen is still unknown.

The sequence joins TRBV30 to TRBJ2-7; tentative D gene TRBD2, with 5 bases matching. This sequence originates from a man aged 18 to 29 in good health and CMV-seronegative. The sequenced sample consisted of PBMCs. The CDR3 is CAWRSAGDEQYF. DNA sequence: TGTGCCTGGCGATCGGCCGGGGACGAGCAGTACTTC.